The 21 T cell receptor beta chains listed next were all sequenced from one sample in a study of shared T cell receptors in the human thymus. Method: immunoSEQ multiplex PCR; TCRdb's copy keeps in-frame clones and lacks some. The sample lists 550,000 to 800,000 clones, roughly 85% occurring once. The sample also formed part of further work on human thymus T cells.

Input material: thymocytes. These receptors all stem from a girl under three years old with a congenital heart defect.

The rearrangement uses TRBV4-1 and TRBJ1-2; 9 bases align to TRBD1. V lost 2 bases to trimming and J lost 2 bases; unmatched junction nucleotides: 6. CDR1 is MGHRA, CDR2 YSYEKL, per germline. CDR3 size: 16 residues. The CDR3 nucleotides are TGCGCCAGCAGCCAAATATCAACAGGGGGCAACTATGGCTACACCTTC. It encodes CASSQISTGGNYGYTF.

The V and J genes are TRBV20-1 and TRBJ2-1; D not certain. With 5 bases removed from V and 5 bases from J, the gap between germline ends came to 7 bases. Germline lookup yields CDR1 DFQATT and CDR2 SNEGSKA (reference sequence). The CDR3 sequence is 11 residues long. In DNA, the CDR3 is TGCAGTGCTCGTAAAAACAATGAGCAGTTCTTC. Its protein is CSARKNNEQFF.

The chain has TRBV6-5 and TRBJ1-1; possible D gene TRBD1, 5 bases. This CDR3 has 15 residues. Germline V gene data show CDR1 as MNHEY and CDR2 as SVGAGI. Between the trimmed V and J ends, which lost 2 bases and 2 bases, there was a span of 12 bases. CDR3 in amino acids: CASSYVGQSNTEAFF. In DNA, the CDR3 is TGTGCCAGCAGTTACGTTGGACAATCAAACACTGAAGCTTTCTTT.

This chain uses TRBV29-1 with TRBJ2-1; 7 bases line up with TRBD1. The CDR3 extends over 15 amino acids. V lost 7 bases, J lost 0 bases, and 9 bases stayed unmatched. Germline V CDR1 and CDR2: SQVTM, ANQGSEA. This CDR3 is CSEGDRNSSYNEQFF. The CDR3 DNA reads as TGCAGCGAAGGGGACAGAAATAGCTCCTACAATGAGCAGTTCTTC.

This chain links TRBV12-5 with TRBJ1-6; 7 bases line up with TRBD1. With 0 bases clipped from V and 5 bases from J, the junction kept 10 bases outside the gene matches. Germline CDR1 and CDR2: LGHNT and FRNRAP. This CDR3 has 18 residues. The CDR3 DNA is TGTGCTAGTGGTTTGGTACGTTCATGGGACAGCCATAATTCACCCCTCCACTTT. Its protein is CASGLVRSWDSHNSPLHF. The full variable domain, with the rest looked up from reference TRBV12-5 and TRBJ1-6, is DARVTQTPRHKVTEMGQEVTMRCQPILGHNTVFWYRQTMMQGLELLAYFRNRAPLDDSGMPKDRFSAEMPDATLATLKIQPSEPRDSAVYFCASGLVRSWDSHNSPLHFGNGTRLTVT.

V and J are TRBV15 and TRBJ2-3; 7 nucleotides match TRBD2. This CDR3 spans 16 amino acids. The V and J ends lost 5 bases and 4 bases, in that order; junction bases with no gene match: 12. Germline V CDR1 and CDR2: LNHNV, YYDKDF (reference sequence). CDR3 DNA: TGTGCCACCAGCCCACCGGGACTATCACCGCCAGATACGCAGTATTTT. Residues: CATSPPGLSPPDTQYF.

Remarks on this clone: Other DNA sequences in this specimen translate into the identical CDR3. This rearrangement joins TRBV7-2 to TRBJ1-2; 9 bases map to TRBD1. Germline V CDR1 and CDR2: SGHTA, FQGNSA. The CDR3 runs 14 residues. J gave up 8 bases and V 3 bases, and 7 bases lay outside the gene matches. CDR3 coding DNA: TGTGCCAGCAGCTTGGGACAGGGTCTAGGCGGCTACACCTTC. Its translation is CASSLGQGLGGYTF.

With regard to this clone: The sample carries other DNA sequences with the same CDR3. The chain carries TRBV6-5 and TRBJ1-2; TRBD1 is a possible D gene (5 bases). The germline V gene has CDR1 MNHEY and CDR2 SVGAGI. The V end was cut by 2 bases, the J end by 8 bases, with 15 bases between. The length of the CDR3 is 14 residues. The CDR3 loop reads CASSYLQGAGGYTF. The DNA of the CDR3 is TGTGCCAGCAGTTACCTCCAGGGCGCTGGGGGCTACACCTTC.

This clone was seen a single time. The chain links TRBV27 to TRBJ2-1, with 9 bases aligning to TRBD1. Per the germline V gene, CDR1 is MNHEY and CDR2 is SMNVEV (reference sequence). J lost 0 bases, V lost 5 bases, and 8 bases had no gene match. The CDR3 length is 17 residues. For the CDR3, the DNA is TGTGCCAGCAGTCAATTTACGACAGGGGGCTCCTACAATGAGCAGTTCTTC. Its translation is CASSQFTTGGSYNEQFF.

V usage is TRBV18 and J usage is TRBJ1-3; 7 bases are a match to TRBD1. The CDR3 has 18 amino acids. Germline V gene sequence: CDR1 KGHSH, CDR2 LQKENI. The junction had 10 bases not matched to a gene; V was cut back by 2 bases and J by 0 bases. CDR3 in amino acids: CASSPGWTGRNSGNTIYF. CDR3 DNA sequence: TGTGCCAGCTCACCAGGGTGGACAGGACGAAACTCTGGAAACACCATATATTTT.

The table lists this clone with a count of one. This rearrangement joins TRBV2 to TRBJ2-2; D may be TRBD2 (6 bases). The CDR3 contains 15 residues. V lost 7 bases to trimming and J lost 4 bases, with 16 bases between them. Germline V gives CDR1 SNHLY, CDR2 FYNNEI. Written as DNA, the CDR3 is TGTGCCAGCAAGCCAAGGGCTAGCGTCACCGGGGAGCTGTTTTTT. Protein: CASKPRASVTGELFF.

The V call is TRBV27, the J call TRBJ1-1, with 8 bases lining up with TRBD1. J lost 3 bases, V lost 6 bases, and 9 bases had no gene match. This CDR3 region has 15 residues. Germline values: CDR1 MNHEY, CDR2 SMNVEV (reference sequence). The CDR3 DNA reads TGTGCCAGCAGACTACCGGACAGGGCGGACACTGAAGCTTTCTTT. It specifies CASRLPDRADTEAFF.

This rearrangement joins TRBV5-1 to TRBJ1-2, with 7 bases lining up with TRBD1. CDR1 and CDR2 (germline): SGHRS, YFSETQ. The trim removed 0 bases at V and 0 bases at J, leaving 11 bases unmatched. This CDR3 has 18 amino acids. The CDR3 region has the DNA TGCGCCAGCAGCTTGGTGACAGGGATAGGGCCCTCTAACTATGGCTACACCTTC. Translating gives CASSLVTGIGPSNYGYTF.

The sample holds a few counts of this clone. The DNA for the CDR3 is TGTGCCAGCAGTGGGGTGGGGGGTTCCTACAATGAGCAGTTCTTC. This gives the protein CASSGVGGSYNEQFF. This chain links TRBV27 with TRBJ2-1, with D tentatively TRBD2 (6 bases). Germline V CDR1 and CDR2: MNHEY, SMNVEV (reference sequence). V shed 5 bases and J shed 1 base, with 12 bases lying between them. This CDR3 comprises 15 residues.

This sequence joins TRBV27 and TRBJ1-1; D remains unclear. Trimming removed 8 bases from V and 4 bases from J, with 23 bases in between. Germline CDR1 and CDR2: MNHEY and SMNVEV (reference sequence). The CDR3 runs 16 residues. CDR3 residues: CASGPWAAPVGTEAFF. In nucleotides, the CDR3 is TGTGCCAGCGGCCCCTGGGCTGCCCCCGTGGGCACTGAAGCTTTCTTT.

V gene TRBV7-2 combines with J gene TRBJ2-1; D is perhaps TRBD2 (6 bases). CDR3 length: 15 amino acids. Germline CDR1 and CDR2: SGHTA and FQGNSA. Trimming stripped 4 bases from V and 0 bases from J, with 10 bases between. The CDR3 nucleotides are TGTGCCAGCAGCTGGTTGGGGGGCTCCTACAATGAGCAGTTCTTC. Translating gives CASSWLGGSYNEQFF.

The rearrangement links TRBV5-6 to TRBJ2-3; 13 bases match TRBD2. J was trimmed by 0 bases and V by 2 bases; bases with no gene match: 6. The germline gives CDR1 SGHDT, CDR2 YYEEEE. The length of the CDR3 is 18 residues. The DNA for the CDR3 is TGTGCCAGCAGCTTCAGGACTAGCGGGGGACCTAGCACAGATACGCAGTATTTT. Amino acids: CASSFRTSGGPSTDTQYF.

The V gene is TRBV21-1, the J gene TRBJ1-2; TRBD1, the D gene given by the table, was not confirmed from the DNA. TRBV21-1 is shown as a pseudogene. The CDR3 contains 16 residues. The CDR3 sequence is CASSPGSTVPNYGYTF. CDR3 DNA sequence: TGTGCCAGCAGCCCCGGCAGTACAGTGCCTAACTATGGCTACACCTTC.

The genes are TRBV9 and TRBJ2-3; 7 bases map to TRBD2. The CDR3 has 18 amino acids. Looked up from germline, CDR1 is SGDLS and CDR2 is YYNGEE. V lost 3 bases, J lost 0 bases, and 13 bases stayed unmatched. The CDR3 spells CASSAPGLSVTSTDTQYF. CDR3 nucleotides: TGTGCCAGCAGCGCGCCGGGACTATCAGTAACTAGCACAGATACGCAGTATTTT.

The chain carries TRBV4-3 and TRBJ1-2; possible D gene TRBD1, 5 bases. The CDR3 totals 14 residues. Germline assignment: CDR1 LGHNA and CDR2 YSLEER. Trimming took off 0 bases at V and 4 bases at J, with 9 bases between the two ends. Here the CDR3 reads CASSQEDTVYGYTF. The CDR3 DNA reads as TGCGCCAGCAGCCAAGAGGACACAGTCTATGGCTACACCTTC.

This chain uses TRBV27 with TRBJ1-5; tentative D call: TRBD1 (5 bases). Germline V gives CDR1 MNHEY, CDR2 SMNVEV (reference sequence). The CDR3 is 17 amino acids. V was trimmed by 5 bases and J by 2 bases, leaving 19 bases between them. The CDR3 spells CASSPHYGGGGNQPQHF. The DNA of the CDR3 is TGTGCCAGCAGTCCTCACTACGGAGGAGGGGGCAATCAGCCCCAGCATTTT.